The clone carrying this TCR beta chain was recorded a few times. The data belong to a study of blood T cell repertoires in COVID-19. This CDR3 is built from 13 residues. CDR1 and CDR2 (germline): SGHKS, YYEKEE (reference sequence). V lost 1 base and J 5 bases, leaving 9 bases between the germline ends. The data were produced by immunoSEQ multiplex PCR, yet TCRdb's version contains in-frame clones alone and is incomplete. The sample lists about 150,000 clones; about four fifths were seen once. The clonotype originates from a woman aged 55-69 years with acute or convalescent COVID-19. The rearrangement links TRBV5-5 to TRBJ1-2; perhaps TRBD1 as D (6 bases). Sequencing used peripheral blood. The CDR3 coding sequence is TGTGCCAGCAGCTTGACAGGGAGTTATGGCTACACCTTC. Translated: CASSLTGSYGYTF.